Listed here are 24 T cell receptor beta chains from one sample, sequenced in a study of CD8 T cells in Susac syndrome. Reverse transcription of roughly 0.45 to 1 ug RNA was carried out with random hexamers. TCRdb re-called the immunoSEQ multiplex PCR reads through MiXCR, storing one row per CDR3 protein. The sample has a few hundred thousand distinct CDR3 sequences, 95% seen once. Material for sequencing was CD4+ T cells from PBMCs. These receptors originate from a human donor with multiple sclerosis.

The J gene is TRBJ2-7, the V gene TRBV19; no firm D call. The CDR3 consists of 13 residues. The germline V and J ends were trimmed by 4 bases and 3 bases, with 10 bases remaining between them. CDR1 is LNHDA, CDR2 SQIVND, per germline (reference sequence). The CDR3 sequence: CASSNPASYEQYF. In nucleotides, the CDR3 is TGTGCCAGTAGTAACCCGGCTAGCTACGAGCAGTACTTC.

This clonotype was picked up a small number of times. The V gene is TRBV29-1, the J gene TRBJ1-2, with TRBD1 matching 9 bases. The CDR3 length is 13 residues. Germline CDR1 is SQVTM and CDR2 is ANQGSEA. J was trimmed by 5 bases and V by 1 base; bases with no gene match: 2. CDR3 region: CSVEVGQGYGYTF. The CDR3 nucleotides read TGCAGCGTTGAAGTTGGACAGGGGTATGGCTACACCTTC.

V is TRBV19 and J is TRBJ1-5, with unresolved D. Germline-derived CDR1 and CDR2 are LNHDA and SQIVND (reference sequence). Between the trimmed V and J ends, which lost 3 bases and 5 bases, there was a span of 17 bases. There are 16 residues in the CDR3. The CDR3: CASSIDNSQQYQPQHF. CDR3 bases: TGTGCCAGTAGTATTGATAACAGCCAGCAATATCAGCCCCAGCATTTT.

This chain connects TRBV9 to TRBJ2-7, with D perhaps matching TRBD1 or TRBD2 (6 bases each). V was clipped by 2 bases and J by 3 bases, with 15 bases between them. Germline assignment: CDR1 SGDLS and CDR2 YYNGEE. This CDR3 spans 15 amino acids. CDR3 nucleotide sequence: TGTGCCAGCAGCGTCGGGGGCGGCCCCAACTACGAGCAGTACTTC. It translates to CASSVGGGPNYEQYF.

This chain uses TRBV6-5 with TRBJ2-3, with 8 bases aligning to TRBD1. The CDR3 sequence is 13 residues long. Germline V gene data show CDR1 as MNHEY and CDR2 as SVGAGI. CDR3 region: CGTQGVEADTQYF. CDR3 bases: TGTGGGACACAGGGGGTGGAGGCAGATACGCAGTATTTT.

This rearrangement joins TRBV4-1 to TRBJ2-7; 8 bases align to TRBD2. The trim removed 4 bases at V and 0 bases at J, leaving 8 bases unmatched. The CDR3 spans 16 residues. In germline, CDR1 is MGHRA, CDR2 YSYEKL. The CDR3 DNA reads TGCGCCAGCAGCCCCACTAGCGGACAACTCTCCTACGAGCAGTACTTC. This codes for CASSPTSGQLSYEQYF.

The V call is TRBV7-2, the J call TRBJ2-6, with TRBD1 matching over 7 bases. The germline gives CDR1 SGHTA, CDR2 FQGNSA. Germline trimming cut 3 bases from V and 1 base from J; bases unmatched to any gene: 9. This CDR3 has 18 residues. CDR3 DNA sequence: TGTGCCAGCAGCTTGTTAGGGGGCCTGACATCTGGGGCCAACGTCCTGACTTTC. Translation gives CASSLLGGLTSGANVLTF.

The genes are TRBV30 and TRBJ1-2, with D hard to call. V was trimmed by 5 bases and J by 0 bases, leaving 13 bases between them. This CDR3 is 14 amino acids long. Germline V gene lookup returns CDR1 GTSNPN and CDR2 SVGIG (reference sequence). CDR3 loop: CAWAAEETNYGYTF. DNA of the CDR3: TGTGCCTGGGCTGCCGAGGAGACTAACTATGGCTACACCTTC. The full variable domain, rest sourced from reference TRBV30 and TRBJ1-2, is SQTIHQWPATLVQPVGSPLSLECTVEGTSNPNLYWYRQAAGRGLQLLFYSVGIGQISSEVPQNLSASRPQDRQFILSSKKLLLSDSGFYLCAWAAEETNYGYTFGSGTRLTVV.

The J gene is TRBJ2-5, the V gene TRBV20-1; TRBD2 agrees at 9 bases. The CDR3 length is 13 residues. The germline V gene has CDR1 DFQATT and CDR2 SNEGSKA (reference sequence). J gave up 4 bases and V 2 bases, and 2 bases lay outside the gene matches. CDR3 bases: TGCAGTGCTAGAATAGCGGGAGTAGAGACCCAGTACTTC. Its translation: CSARIAGVETQYF.

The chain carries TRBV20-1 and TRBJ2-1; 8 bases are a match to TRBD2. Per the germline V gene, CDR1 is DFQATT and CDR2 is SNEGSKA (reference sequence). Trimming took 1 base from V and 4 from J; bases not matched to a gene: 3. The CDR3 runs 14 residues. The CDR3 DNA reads TGCAGTGCTAGAGGAGCGGGAGCATACAATGAGCAGTTCTTC. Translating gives CSARGAGAYNEQFF.

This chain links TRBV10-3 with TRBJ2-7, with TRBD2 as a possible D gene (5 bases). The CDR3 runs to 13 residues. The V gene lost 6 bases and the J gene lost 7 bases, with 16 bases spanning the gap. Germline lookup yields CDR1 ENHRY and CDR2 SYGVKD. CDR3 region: CAISPKDSAEQYF. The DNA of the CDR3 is TGTGCCATCAGCCCAAAGGACTCTGCGGAGCAGTACTTC.

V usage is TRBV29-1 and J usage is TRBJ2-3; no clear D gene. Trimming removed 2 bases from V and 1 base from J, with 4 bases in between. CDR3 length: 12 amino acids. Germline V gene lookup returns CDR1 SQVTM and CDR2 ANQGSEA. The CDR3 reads CSVEHGTDTQYF. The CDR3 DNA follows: TGCAGCGTTGAACATGGCACAGATACGCAGTATTTT.

The CDR3 spells CASSFLSGAFF. CDR3 sequence (DNA): TGTGCCAGCAGCTTTCTCAGCGGGGCGTTCTTC. The chain carries TRBV7-2 and TRBJ2-1; 7 bases are shared with TRBD2. Germline CDR1 and CDR2: SGHTA and FQGNSA. The CDR3 consists of 11 residues. V was pared by 3 bases and J by 15 bases, with 5 bases of the junction left unmatched.

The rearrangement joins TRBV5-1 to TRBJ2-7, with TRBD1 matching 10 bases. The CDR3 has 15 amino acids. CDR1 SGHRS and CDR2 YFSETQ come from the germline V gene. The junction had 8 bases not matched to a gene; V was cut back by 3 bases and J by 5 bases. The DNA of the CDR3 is TGCGCCAGCAGCTCCCCGGGACAGGGGATCCACGAGCAGTACTTC. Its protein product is CASSSPGQGIHEQYF. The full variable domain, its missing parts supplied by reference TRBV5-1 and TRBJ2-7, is KAGVTQTPRYLIKTRGQQVTLSCSPISGHRSVSWYQQTPGQGLQFLFEYFSETQRNKGNFPGRFSGRQFSNSRSEMNVSTLELGDSALYLCASSSPGQGIHEQYFGPGTRLTVT.

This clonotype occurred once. CDR3 region: CASSYDRGRYNEQFF. CDR3 coding DNA: TGCGCCAGCAGTTATGACAGGGGGCGCTACAATGAGCAGTTCTTC. The rearrangement links TRBV5-1 to TRBJ2-1, with 10 positions matching TRBD1. Germline loops: CDR1 SGHRS, CDR2 YFSETQ. This CDR3 region has 15 residues. After removal of 5 bases from V and 3 bases from J, the junction contained 5 bases not matched to a gene.

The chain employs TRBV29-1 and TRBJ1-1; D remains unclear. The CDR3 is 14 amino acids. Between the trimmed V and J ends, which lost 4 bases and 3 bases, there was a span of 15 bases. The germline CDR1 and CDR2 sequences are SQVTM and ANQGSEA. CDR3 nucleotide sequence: TGCAGCGTTGCGATGCTACGAGGGCACACTGAAGCTTTCTTT. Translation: CSVAMLRGHTEAFF.

The CDR3 reads CSALGTSGEQYF. The CDR3 DNA follows: TGCAGTGCTCTCGGGACTAGCGGCGAGCAGTACTTC. J is TRBJ2-7 and V is TRBV20-1, with 11 bases identical to TRBD2. V trimming: 5 bases; J trimming: 6 bases; junction bases outside the gene matches: 3. Germline V gene sequence: CDR1 DFQATT, CDR2 SNEGSKA (reference sequence). The length of the CDR3 is 12 residues.

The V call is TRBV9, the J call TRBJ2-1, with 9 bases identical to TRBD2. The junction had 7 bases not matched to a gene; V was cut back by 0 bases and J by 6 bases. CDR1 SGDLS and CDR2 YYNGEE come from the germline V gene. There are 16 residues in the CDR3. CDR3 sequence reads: CASSVVGAGGSNEQFF. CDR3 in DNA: TGTGCCAGCAGCGTAGTAGGAGCGGGGGGTTCCAATGAGCAGTTCTTC.

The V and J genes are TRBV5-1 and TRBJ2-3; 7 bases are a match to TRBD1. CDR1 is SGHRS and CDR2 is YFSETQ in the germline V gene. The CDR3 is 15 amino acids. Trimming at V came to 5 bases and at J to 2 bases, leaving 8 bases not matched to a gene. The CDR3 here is CASSPAGGPTDTQYF. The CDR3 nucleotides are TGCGCCAGCAGTCCCGCAGGGGGACCCACAGATACGCAGTATTTT. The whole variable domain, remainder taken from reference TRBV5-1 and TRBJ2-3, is KAGVTQTPRYLIKTRGQQVTLSCSPISGHRSVSWYQQTPGQGLQFLFEYFSETQRNKGNFPGRFSGRQFSNSRSEMNVSTLELGDSALYLCASSPAGGPTDTQYFGPGTRLTVL.

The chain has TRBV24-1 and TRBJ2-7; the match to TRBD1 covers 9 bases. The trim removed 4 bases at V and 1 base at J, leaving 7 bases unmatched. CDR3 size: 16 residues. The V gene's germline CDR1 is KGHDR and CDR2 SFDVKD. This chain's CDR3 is CATSESDRGESYEQYF. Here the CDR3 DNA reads TGTGCCACCAGTGAATCCGACAGGGGGGAATCCTACGAGCAGTACTTC.

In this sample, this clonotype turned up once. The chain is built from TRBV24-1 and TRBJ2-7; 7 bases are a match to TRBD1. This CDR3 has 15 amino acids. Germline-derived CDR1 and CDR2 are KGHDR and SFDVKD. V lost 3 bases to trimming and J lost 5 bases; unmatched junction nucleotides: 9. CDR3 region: CATSDPRTGSHEQYF. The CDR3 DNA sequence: TGTGCCACCAGTGATCCGAGGACAGGTAGCCACGAGCAGTACTTC.

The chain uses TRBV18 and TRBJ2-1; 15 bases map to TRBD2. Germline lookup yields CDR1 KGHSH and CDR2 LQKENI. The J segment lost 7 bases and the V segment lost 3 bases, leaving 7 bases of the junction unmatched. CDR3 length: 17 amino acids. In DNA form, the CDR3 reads TGTGCCAGCTCACCCTCGGGACTAGCGGGAGGAATAAATGAGCAGTTCTTC. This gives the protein CASSPSGLAGGINEQFF. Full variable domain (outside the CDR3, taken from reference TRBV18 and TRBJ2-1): NAGVMQNPRHLVRRRGQEARLRCSPMKGHSHVYWYRQLPEEGLKFMVYLQKENIIDESGMPKERFSAEFPKEGPSILRIQQVVRGDSAAYFCASSPSGLAGGINEQFFGPGTRLTVL.

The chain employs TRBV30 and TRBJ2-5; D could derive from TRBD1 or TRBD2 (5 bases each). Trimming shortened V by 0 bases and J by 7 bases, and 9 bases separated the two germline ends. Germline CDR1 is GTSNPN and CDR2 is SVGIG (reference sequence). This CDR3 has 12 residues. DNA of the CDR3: TGTGCCTGGAGTGTAGTTGGGGGGACCCAGTACTTC. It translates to CAWSVVGGTQYF.

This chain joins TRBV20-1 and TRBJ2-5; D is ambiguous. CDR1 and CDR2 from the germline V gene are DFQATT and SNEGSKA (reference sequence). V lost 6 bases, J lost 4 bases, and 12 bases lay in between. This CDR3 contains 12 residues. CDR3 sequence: CSAPTPGETQYF. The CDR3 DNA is TGCAGTGCCCCAACTCCAGGAGAGACCCAGTACTTC.